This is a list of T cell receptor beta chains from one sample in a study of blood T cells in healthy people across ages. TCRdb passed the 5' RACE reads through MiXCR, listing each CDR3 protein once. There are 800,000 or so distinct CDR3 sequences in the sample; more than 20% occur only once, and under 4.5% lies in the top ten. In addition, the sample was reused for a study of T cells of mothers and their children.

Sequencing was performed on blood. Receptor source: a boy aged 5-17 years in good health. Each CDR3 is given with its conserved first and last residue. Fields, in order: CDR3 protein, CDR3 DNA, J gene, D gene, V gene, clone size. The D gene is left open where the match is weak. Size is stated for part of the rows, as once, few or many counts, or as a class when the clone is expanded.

CDR3 protein: CSARVGLAGVKGYNEQFF
CDR3 DNA: TGCAGTGCTAGAGTTGGCCTAGCGGGGGTAAAGGGTTACAATGAGCAGTTCTTC
J gene: TRBJ2-1
D gene: TRBD2
V gene: TRBV20-1
clone size: few

CDR3 protein: CASSFMLFGLADNIQYF
CDR3 DNA: TGTGCCAGCAGCTTTATGTTATTCGGCCTAGCGGATAACATTCAGTACTTC
J gene: TRBJ2-4
D gene: TRBD2
V gene: TRBV5-4
clone size: few

CDR3 protein: CSASGDENEQYF
CDR3 DNA: TGCAGCGCGAGCGGGGATGAAAACGAGCAGTACTTC
J gene: TRBJ2-7
D gene: TRBD2
V gene: TRBV29-1
clone size: -

CDR3 protein: CATRITNEQFF
CDR3 DNA: TGTGCCACCAGGATTACTAATGAGCAGTTCTTC
J gene: TRBJ2-1
D gene: -
V gene: TRBV15
clone size: -

CDR3 protein: CSARVAGNYNEQFF
CDR3 DNA: TGCAGTGCTAGGGTTGCGGGTAACTACAATGAGCAGTTCTTC
J gene: TRBJ2-1
D gene: -
V gene: TRBV20-1
clone size: few

CDR3 protein: CAISDQTGGTEAFF
CDR3 DNA: TGTGCCATCAGTGACCAGACAGGGGGCACTGAAGCTTTCTTT
J gene: TRBJ1-1
D gene: TRBD1
V gene: TRBV10-3
clone size: -

CDR3 protein: CASSTLTGGANVLTF
CDR3 DNA: TGTGCCAGCAGTACACTAACAGGTGGGGCCAACGTCCTGACTTTC
J gene: TRBJ2-6
D gene: -
V gene: TRBV6-5
clone size: few

CDR3 protein: CASSAPGLAGRNEQFF
CDR3 DNA: TGTGCCAGCAGCGCACCGGGACTAGCGGGTCGCAATGAGCAGTTCTTC
J gene: TRBJ2-1
D gene: TRBD2
V gene: TRBV9
clone size: few

CDR3 protein: CSAIDRGYEQYF
CDR3 DNA: TGCAGTGCCATAGACAGGGGCTACGAGCAGTACTTC
J gene: TRBJ2-7
D gene: TRBD1
V gene: TRBV20-1
clone size: many

CDR3 protein: CASSLGEASNVLTF
CDR3 DNA: TGTGCCAGCAGCTTAGGGGAGGCCTCGAACGTCCTGACTTTC
J gene: TRBJ2-6
D gene: -
V gene: TRBV7-6
clone size: few

CDR3 protein: CASSLVASGTYEQYF
CDR3 DNA: TGTGCCAGCAGCTTAGTGGCTAGCGGAACCTACGAGCAGTACTTC
J gene: TRBJ2-7
D gene: TRBD2
V gene: TRBV7-9
clone size: few

CDR3 protein: CSASRFYEQYF
CDR3 DNA: TGCAGTGCTAGCAGGTTTTACGAGCAGTACTTC
J gene: TRBJ2-7
D gene: -
V gene: TRBV20-1
clone size: few